What follows are 18 T cell receptor beta chains derived from one specimen sequenced in a study of blood T cell repertoires in COVID-19. Measured with immunoSEQ multiplex PCR; TCRdb has only the in-frame clones, and not every one. The data contain almost 250,000 clones, roughly 86% of them singletons. The sequencing input was peripheral blood. These receptor sequences come from a woman aged 55 to 70 who had recovered from COVID-19.

This clone was observed a few times. V usage is TRBV27 and J usage is TRBJ2-7, with D possibly TRBD1 on 5 matching bases. The CDR3 extends over 15 amino acids. CDR1 and CDR2 (germline): MNHEY, SMNVEV (reference sequence). Trimming removed 5 bases at V and 6 bases at J, with 20 bases between. The CDR3 region has the DNA TGTGCCAGCAGTCCTCCTAGGGGTATCGGTCGCGAGCAGTACTTC. It encodes CASSPPRGIGREQYF.

CDR3 bases: TGTGCCAGTAGTGTCGACAGGGAGACTGAAGCTTTCTTT. Amino acid sequence: CASSVDRETEAFF. The V gene is TRBV19, the J gene TRBJ1-1; TRBD1 matches 7 bases. CDR1 LNHDA and CDR2 SQIVND come from the germline V gene (reference sequence). This CDR3 contains 13 residues. After removal of 5 bases from V and 5 bases from J, the junction contained 5 bases not matched to a gene.

V usage is TRBV7-3 and J usage is TRBJ2-7; 7 nucleotides match TRBD2. The CDR3 has 15 residues. Looked up from germline, CDR1 is SGHTA and CDR2 is FQGTGA. Trimming cost V 6 bases and J 0 bases; bases outside gene matches: 8. The CDR3 reads CASSRSGTLSYEQYF. As DNA, the CDR3 is TGTGCCAGCAGTAGGAGCGGGACCCTCTCCTACGAGCAGTACTTC.

This rearrangement joins TRBV5-1 to TRBJ2-7, with 7 nucleotides matching TRBD1. J gave up 1 base and V 2 bases, and 12 bases lay outside the gene matches. The CDR3 has 17 amino acids. Germline V gives CDR1 SGHRS, CDR2 YFSETQ. CDR3 nucleotides: TGCGCCAGCAGCTTATCCCTCCAGACAGGGCGATCCTACGAGCAGTACTTC. Protein product: CASSLSLQTGRSYEQYF. Full variable domain (missing parts from reference TRBV5-1 and TRBJ2-7): KAGVTQTPRYLIKTRGQQVTLSCSPISGHRSVSWYQQTPGQGLQFLFEYFSETQRNKGNFPGRFSGRQFSNSRSEMNVSTLELGDSALYLCASSLSLQTGRSYEQYFGPGTRLTVT.

The chain couples TRBV14 to TRBJ1-3; the D is unclear. Germline V CDR1 and CDR2: SGHDN, FVKESK. Trimming shortened V by 4 bases and J by 4 bases, and 8 bases separated the two germline ends. CDR3 length equals 13 residues. This CDR3 is CASSPRGGNTIYF. DNA of the CDR3: TGTGCCAGCAGCCCCCGGGGAGGAAACACCATATATTTT.

This chain connects TRBV20-1 to TRBJ1-5, with no clear D. The CDR3 is 13 residues long. The V end lost 3 bases, the J end lost 0 bases, and 6 bases lay between the germline ends. In germline, CDR1 is DFQATT, CDR2 SNEGSKA (reference sequence). CDR3 sequence: CSASVYSNQPQHF. The CDR3 nucleotides are TGCAGTGCTAGTGTATATAGCAATCAGCCCCAGCATTTT.

This clone was detected a few times. This chain links TRBV5-6 with TRBJ2-7; D is undetermined. Trimming shortened V by 4 bases and J by 6 bases, and 14 bases separated the two germline ends. CDR3 length: 13 amino acids. In germline, CDR1 is SGHDT, CDR2 YYEEEE. The CDR3 loop is CASSATPDIEQYF. Written as DNA, the CDR3 is TGTGCCAGCAGCGCCACCCCCGACATCGAGCAGTACTTC.

The chain recombines TRBV7-2 with TRBJ1-2, with 9 nucleotides matching TRBD1. Trimming cost V 5 bases and J 4 bases; bases outside gene matches: 5. The V gene's germline CDR1 is SGHTA and CDR2 FQGNSA. CDR3 length: 14 residues. The chain's CDR3 is CASSRGQGLYGYTF. The CDR3, as DNA: TGTGCCAGCAGCCGCGGACAGGGGCTCTATGGCTACACCTTC. Together with reference TRBV7-2 and TRBJ1-2, the CDR3 gives the full variable domain: GAGVSQSPSNKVTEKGKDVELRCDPISGHTALYWYRQSLGQGLEFLIYFQGNSAPDKSGLPSDRFSAERTGGSVSTLTIQRTQQEDSAVYLCASSRGQGLYGYTFGSGTRLTVV.

Points on this clone: The sample carries other DNA sequences with the same CDR3. V and J are TRBV3-1 (or the pseudogene TRBV3-2) and TRBJ1-2, with 8 bases matching TRBD1. Germline V gene data show CDR1 as LGHDT and CDR2 as YNNKEL (reference sequence). With V trimmed by 7 bases and J by 5 bases, 3 bases remained unmatched. The CDR3 sequence is 12 residues long. Written as DNA, the CDR3 is TGTGCCAGCACCCGGACAGGGTATGGCTACACCTTC. Its translation: CASTRTGYGYTF.

The rearrangement links TRBV28 to TRBJ2-3, with TRBD1 as a possible D gene (6 bases). CDR3 length: 13 residues. V was pared by 7 bases and J by 2 bases, with 10 bases between. Germline V gene data show CDR1 as MDHEN and CDR2 as SYDVKM. The CDR3 DNA reads TGTGCCAGCACACAGGGCCACACAGATACGCAGTATTTT. It specifies CASTQGHTDTQYF. The full variable domain, rest sourced from reference TRBV28 and TRBJ2-3, is DVKVTQSSRYLVKRTGEKVFLECVQDMDHENMFWYRQDPGLGLRLIYFSYDVKMKEKGDIPEGYSVSREKKERFSLILESASTNQTSMYLCASTQGHTDTQYFGPGTRLTVL.

This sequence joins TRBV25-1 and TRBJ2-1; 10 nucleotides align to TRBD1. Germline V gene sequence: CDR1 MGHDK, CDR2 SYGVNS. The CDR3 is made up of 16 amino acids. V shed 4 bases and J 10 bases; nucleotides not matched to a gene: 13. Here the CDR3 DNA reads TGTGCCAGCAGTGCTGCGGGGACAGGGGTCTCAAGGGAGCAGTTCTTC. Protein: CASSAAGTGVSREQFF.

The genes are TRBV9 and TRBJ1-1; TRBD1 aligns across 9 bases. Trimming removed 0 bases from V and 2 bases from J; junction bases left unmatched: 8. This CDR3 has 17 amino acids. The germline gives CDR1 SGDLS, CDR2 YYNGEE. CDR3 nucleotide sequence: TGTGCCAGCAGCGTAGAACAGGGGGCCTTCTATAACACTGAAGCTTTCTTT. It is translated as CASSVEQGAFYNTEAFF.

V gene TRBV6-5 combines with J gene TRBJ1-1, with unresolved D. Germline CDR1 is MNHEY and CDR2 is SVGAGI. This CDR3 has 13 residues. Trimming took off 0 bases at V and 6 bases at J, with 8 bases between the two ends. For the CDR3, the DNA is TGTGCCAGCAGTTACTCCGGCAGGCCTGAAGCTTTCTTT. Translated, it gives CASSYSGRPEAFF.

This chain uses TRBV3-1 (or the pseudogene TRBV3-2) with TRBJ1-6, with TRBD1 identical over 7 bases. The trim removed 0 bases at V and 0 bases at J, leaving 2 bases unmatched. The CDR3 contains 17 residues. Looked up from germline, CDR1 is LGHDT and CDR2 is YNNKEL (reference sequence). This chain's CDR3 is CASSQDQGVSYNSPLHF. The CDR3, as DNA: TGTGCCAGCAGCCAAGACCAGGGGGTCTCCTATAATTCACCCCTCCACTTT.

The chain uses TRBV5-1 and TRBJ2-5, with a possible D match to TRBD2 (6 bases). The CDR3 length is 12 residues. The V gene lost 5 bases and the J gene lost 2 bases, with 7 bases spanning the gap. Per the germline V gene, CDR1 is SGHRS and CDR2 is YFSETQ. CDR3: CASREGQETQYF. CDR3 sequence (DNA): TGCGCCAGCAGGGAGGGTCAAGAGACCCAGTACTTC. The full variable domain, in which reference TRBV5-1 and TRBJ2-5 provide the parts outside the CDR3, is KAGVTQTPRYLIKTRGQQVTLSCSPISGHRSVSWYQQTPGQGLQFLFEYFSETQRNKGNFPGRFSGRQFSNSRSEMNVSTLELGDSALYLCASREGQETQYFGPGTRLLVL.

This chain connects TRBV19 to TRBJ2-3; 8 bases are shared with TRBD1. J gave up 0 bases and V 9 bases, and 5 bases lay outside the gene matches. The CDR3 has 14 amino acids. Germline values: CDR1 LNHDA, CDR2 SQIVND (reference sequence). For the CDR3, the DNA is TGTGCCAGCCGAGACAGGGGTAGCACAGATACGCAGTATTTT. Translation gives CASRDRGSTDTQYF.

The CDR3 bases are TGTGCCAGTAGTATTCGGTCCCCAGGTGGCCAGCCCCAGCATTTT. Translation gives CASSIRSPGGQPQHF. This chain uses TRBV19 with TRBJ1-5; D uncertain. The CDR3 spans 15 residues. Germline values: CDR1 LNHDA, CDR2 SQIVND (reference sequence). V lost 3 bases, J lost 7 bases, and 16 bases lay in between.

The rearrangement uses TRBV4-2 and TRBJ2-1; TRBD2 agrees at 15 bases. This CDR3 region has 19 residues. Germline CDR1 LGHNA, CDR2 YNFKEQ. V lost 4 bases, J lost 0 bases, and 7 bases stayed unmatched. The CDR3 coding sequence is TGTGCCAGCAGCCCCGGGACTAGCGGGGGGCGAAGCTCCTACAATGAGCAGTTCTTC. Amino acid sequence: CASSPGTSGGRSSYNEQFF.